This is a list of T cell receptor beta chains from one sample in a study of control samples from healthy donors and cancer patients. The table came from immunoSEQ multiplex PCR; TCRdb's copy has only in-frame clones and leaves some out. The sample has some 150,000 clones, about 91% seen once; the top ten hold approximately 2.9%. The sequencing input was blood. The receptors stem from a young man in good health. Each CDR3 is given with its conserved first and last residue. A D gene is named only where the DNA matches it firmly.

TRBJ2-1,NA,TRBV7-3,TGTGCCAGCAGCCCCGGCCCCGCCGCGGTGGCGCCCAGGGGCTCCTACAATGAGCAGTTCTTC,CASSPGPAAVAPRGSYNEQFF
TRBJ1-1,NA,TRBV7-8,TGTGCCAGCAGCTTAAACAGGGTGAACACTGAAGCTTTCTTT,CASSLNRVNTEAFF
TRBJ2-1,NA,TRBV9,TGTGCCAGCAGCGTAGGGCGGGGCCCTTCCTCCTACAATGAGCAGTTCTTC,CASSVGRGPSSYNEQFF
TRBJ1-2,TRBD1,TRBV28,TGTGCCAGCAGCTTTCAACGACAGGGTAACCCCTACACCTTC,CASSFQRQGNPYTF
TRBJ1-4,NA,TRBV9,TGTGCCAGCAGCGAGTCGGTTCAGGCAAGCGAAAAACTGTTTTTT,CASSESVQASEKLFF
TRBJ2-1,NA,TRBV5-4,TGTGCCAGCAGCTTGGAGCCGGGGGATAAGCAGTTCTTC,CASSLEPGDKQFF
TRBJ2-3,TRBD2,TRBV10-1,TGCGCCAGCAGTCCAAGCGGGGGGTACACAGATACGCAGTATTTT,CASSPSGGYTDTQYF
TRBJ1-1,NA,TRBV6-5,TGTGCCGGGGAAGTGAACACTGAAGCTTTCTTT,CAGEVNTEAFF
TRBJ1-1,NA,TRBV7-9,TGTGCCAGCAGCGTGGGGATACGGAGTACTGAAGCTTTCTTT,CASSVGIRSTEAFF
TRBJ2-2,NA,TRBV19,TGTGCCAGTAGTCCTAGCCGTCGGGAGCTGTTTTTT,CASSPSRRELFF
TRBJ2-1,TRBD2,TRBV5-1,TGCGCCAGCAGCTTAGCGGGGTTTAATGAGCAGTTCTTC,CASSLAGFNEQFF
TRBJ1-2,NA,TRBV9,TGTGCCAGCAGCGTACGGCAGGGCTATGGCTACACCTTC,CASSVRQGYGYTF